This TCR beta chain was retrieved from a study of spatial heterogeneity in lung cancer. TCRdb reanalysed the 5' RACE reads using MiXCR and keeps one entry per CDR3 protein. The table includes some 1,600 distinct CDR3 sequences, 15% to 20% detected once. Comments on this clonotype: The antigen remains unidentified.

Study-level results: The authors estimated that approximately 7.3% of tumor T cells were covered for alpha chains and about 14% for beta chains. The number of expanded tumor alpha and beta chains correlated with mutation number.

The V and J ends lost 5 bases and 2 bases, in that order; junction bases with no gene match: 5. The CDR3 is 15 amino acids. The germline V gene has CDR1 MNHNS and CDR2 SASEGT. Time point described: sample taken at primary tumor resection. The chain recombines TRBV6-1 with TRBJ2-3; 9 nucleotides align to TRBD1. The source was lung tumor tissue, collected at surgery. The sequence was collected from a male donor with early-stage non-small cell lung cancer. The CDR3 here is CASSIDRGTTDTQYF. The CDR3 DNA reads TGTGCCAGCAGTATAGACAGGGGGACCACAGATACGCAGTATTTT.